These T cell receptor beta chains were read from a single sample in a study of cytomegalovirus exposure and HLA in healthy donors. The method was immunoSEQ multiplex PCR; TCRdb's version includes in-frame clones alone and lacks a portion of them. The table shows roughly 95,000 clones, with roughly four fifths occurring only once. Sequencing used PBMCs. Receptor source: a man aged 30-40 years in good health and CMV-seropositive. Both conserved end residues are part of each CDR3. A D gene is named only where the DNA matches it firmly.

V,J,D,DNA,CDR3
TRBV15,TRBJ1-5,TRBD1,TGTGCCACCAGCAGAGAATTGGGACAGGGGCCCAATCAGCCCCAGCATTTT,CATSRELGQGPNQPQHF
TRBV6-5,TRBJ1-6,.,TGTGCCAGCAGTTCGGTTAATTCACCCCTCCACTTT,CASSSVNSPLHF
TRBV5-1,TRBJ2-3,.,TGCGCCAGCAGCTTGGGGGGCTCCTCAGATACGCAGTATTTT,CASSLGGSSDTQYF
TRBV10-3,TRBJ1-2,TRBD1,TGTGCCATCAGTACCACAGGGGTGGTGGGCTACACCTTC,CAISTTGVVGYTF
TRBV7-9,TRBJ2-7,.,TGTGCCAGCAGCACTCCTTCCTCGGGGTCCTACGAGCAGTACTTC,CASSTPSSGSYEQYF
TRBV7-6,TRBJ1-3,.,TGTGCCAGCAGCCCCGGACTCTCCTCTGGAAACACCATATATTTT,CASSPGLSSGNTIYF
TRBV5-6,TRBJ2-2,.,TGTGCCAGCAGCTTGCAGGGACACAACACCGGGGAGCTGTTTTTT,CASSLQGHNTGELFF
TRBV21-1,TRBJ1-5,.,TGTGCCAGCAGCAAAGTTGGCGCGAGGGTCCGCAATCAGCCCCAGCATTTT,CASSKVGARVRNQPQHF
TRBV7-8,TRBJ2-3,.,TGTGCCAGCAGCCGTCGGGTCCAGACAGATACGCAGTATTTT,CASSRRVQTDTQYF
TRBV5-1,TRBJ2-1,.,TGCGCCAGCAGCTCCCTAGGCAATGAGCAGTTCTTC,CASSSLGNEQFF
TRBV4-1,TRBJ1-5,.,TGCGCCAGCAGCCAAGGAAGGACAGTGGCTAGTCAGCCCCAGCATTTT,CASSQGRTVASQPQHF
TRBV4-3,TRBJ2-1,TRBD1,TGCGCCAGCAGCCGGGACAGTGTAAGGGCCAATGAGCAGTTCTTC,CASSRDSVRANEQFF
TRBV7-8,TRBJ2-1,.,TGTGCCAGCAGCGGGGGGACGCTCAGGGATGAGCAGTTCTTC,CASSGGTLRDEQFF
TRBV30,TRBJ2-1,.,TGTGCCTGGAGTCCGACGTACAGGGCCCCCGGTGAGCAGTTCTTC,CAWSPTYRAPGEQFF
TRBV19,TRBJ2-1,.,TGTGCCAGTAACGACCATTGGGCGGGATGGGGTGAGCAGTTCTTC,CASNDHWAGWGEQFF
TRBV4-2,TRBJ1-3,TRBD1,TGTGCCAGCAGCCAAGTGGTGGACAGGGCCCCTGTTGGAAACACCATATATTTT,CASSQVVDRAPVGNTIYF
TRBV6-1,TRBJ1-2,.,TGTGCCAGCAGTGAAGATAAGGGGTATTATAACTATGGCTACACCTTC,CASSEDKGYYNYGYTF